This TCR beta chain was sequenced in a study of blood T cell repertoires in COVID-19. Study-wide background: Researchers got acute and convalescent COVID-19 samples from the United States, Italy and Spain. Nucleic acid was either cDNA or gDNA, and it came from T cells, B-cell-depleted T cells, or PBMCs.

Original data processing: Using reference gene primer amplification, nucleated cell counts were estimated. The protocol was immunoSEQ multiplex PCR, while the TCRdb copy is restricted to in-frame clones and leaves out a portion. V and J calls and clone size are those listed in that table; D and trimming were worked out from the DNA. The top ten hold 35% to 40% of the sample, which has 130,000 to 150,000 clones, around four fifths seen once. After removal of 4 bases from V and 5 bases from J, the junction contained 4 bases not matched to a gene. The CDR3 loop spans 13 amino acids. Per the germline V gene, CDR1 is SGHTA and CDR2 is FQGNSA.

The sequence was obtained from a human donor in a cohort sampled during active COVID-19. Sequencing was carried out using peripheral blood. The V call is TRBV7-2, the J call TRBJ1-2, with 7 bases aligning to TRBD1. In DNA, the CDR3 is TGTGCCAGCAGCTCCAGGGGGAAGTATGGCTACACCTTC. Encoded protein: CASSSRGKYGYTF.